This T cell receptor beta chain was identified during a study of CXCR3-negative and CXCR3-positive naive CD8 T cells. Study-wide findings and caveats: Memory CD8+ cells showed much lower diversity, while both naive subsets were comparably high. The study found more hydrophobic TRB CDR3s in CXCR3-positive naive cells than in CXCR3-negative naive cells.

Naive cells were sorted as CD45RO-, CCR7+, CD27+ and CD95-. To note about this clonotype: Its target is unknown.

The TRB libraries of cDNA were built by UMI-labeled 5' RACE. TCRdb reprocessed the 5' RACE reads, with one entry per CDR3 protein and no DNA. The specimen's table records about 70,000 distinct CDR3 sequences. Germline V CDR1 and CDR2: MNHNY, SVGAGI (reference sequence). The CDR3 is 13 residues long. This clonotype originated in a human donor in good health. Some clones in this sample may be carry-over from other donors' samples. Sequenced: naive CXCR3+ CD8+ T cells from blood. Subset of the sample: CD45RO-CCR7+CD27+CD95- naive CD8+ T cells expressing CXCR3 (TNR3+). The chain links TRBV6-6 to TRBJ2-7; there is no DNA to check the TCRdb D call of TRBD1. The CDR3: CASSDGATYEQYF.